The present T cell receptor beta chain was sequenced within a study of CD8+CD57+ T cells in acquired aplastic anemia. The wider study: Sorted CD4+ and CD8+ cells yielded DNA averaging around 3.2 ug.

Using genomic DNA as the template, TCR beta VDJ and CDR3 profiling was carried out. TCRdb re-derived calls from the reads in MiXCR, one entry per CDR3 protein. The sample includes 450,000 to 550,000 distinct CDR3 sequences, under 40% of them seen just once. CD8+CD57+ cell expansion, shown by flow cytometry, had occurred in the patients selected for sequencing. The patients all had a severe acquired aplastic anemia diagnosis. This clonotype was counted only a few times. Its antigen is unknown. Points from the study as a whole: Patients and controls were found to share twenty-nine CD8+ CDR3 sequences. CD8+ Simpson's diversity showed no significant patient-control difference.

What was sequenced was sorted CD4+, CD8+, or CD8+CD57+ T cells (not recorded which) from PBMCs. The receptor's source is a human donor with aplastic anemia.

CDR3 residues: CATTKTWANTEAFF. CDR3 DNA: TGTGCCACCACAAAAACATGGGCAAACACTGAAGCTTTCTTT. V and J are TRBV6-1 and TRBJ1-1; no definite D call. The CDR3 sequence is 14 residues long. Trimming cost V 10 bases and J 2 bases, with 17 bases left between them. Germline V gene data show CDR1 as MNHNS and CDR2 as SASEGT.